This T cell receptor beta chain was sequenced for a study of T cell responses to AZD1222 COVID-19 vaccine. CDR3 length equals 16 residues. J gave up 2 bases and V 7 bases, and 8 bases lay outside the gene matches. Germline CDR1 SGHAT, CDR2 FQNNGV. This table comes from immunoSEQ multiplex PCR, and its TCRdb copy is limited to in-frame clones, with some not included. The sample contains 150,000 to 200,000 clones, 70% to 90% of which appear only once. The clonotype comes from an adult who received the AZD1222 COVID-19 vaccine. The gene calls are TRBV11-2 and TRBJ2-7; 13 bases map to TRBD2. Here the sequenced sample was peripheral blood, taken 28 days after the second AZD1222 dose. CDR3: CASTRTSGGMTYEQYF. CDR3 nucleotides: TGTGCCAGCACCAGGACTAGCGGGGGCATGACCTACGAGCAGTACTTC.